One T cell receptor beta chain is described in this entry. This clone's antigen is unknown. One base away there is no much larger clone; base qualities are not given. CDR1 and CDR2 (SGHNT, YYREEE) derive from the germline V gene (reference sequence). Germline trimming amounts to 4 bases on V and 4 bases on J, with 10 as the count of junction bases outside the gene matches. From the cysteine up to the phenylalanine, the CDR3 has a length of 17 residues. Of all the DNA, just the CDR3 is kept, 51 bases in frame from base 1. TCRbeta CDR3 regions were amplified from genomic DNA using the immunoSEQ Assay, a bias-controlled multiplex PCR. In the authors' own workflow: The number of nucleated cells in each sample was estimated from the amplification of reference gene primers within the assay. To quantify the absolute abundance of each unique TCRbeta CDR3 rearrangement, sequence reads were collapsed and filtered. For each sample, productive Simpson clonality was calculated by taking the square root of Simpson's diversity index across productive rearrangements. TCRdb limited this immuneACCESS table to in-frame rearrangements with V and J called. A share of clones is missing; checked studies link under half to unresolved V genes, and the rest is unexplained. V and J calls and clone size are given by that table; D and trimming were obtained from the DNA. Across this sample there are about 35,000 clones, with 82% seen only once. The ten most abundant clones make up roughly 37% of the sample.

The sample originates from a study of blood T cell repertoires in COVID-19 (dated by TCRdb to about 2020). Looking at the study overall: Collaborator samples came from the United States, Italy and Spain and covered acute and convalescent phases of COVID-19. The prospective study material was composed of cDNA or gDNA derived from T cells, B-cell-depleted T cells, or PBMCs. The dataset comprised deeply sampled blood TCRbeta repertoires from subjects exposed to, actively infected with, or recovered from COVID-19. The repertoires were released in a freely available public database meant as a resource for research on the immune response to SARS-CoV-2. The samples were drawn from two sources: the first 160 participants of the ongoing ImmuneRACE study, and 1,254 subjects contributed by 6 global collaborators. The sample metadata nearly always contained a de-identified subject ID, COVID-19 status, age in years and sex. Where available, HLA class I and class II types were obtained from metadata supplied by the sample provider rather than from assay-based typing.

Collaborating institutions collected whole blood in K2EDTA tubes following their own protocols. For TCRbeta analysis, collaborator samples were shipped as frozen whole blood, as isolated PBMCs, or as DNA extracted from either sample type. The research as a whole found: How much clinical and demographic metadata was included differed by source and by participant, and the metadata was provided uncurated.

The receptor's source is an elderly man with active or convalescent COVID-19. Material: peripheral blood. The receptor chain draws on TRBV5-4 and TRBJ2-5; 13 bases in between match TRBD2. The base sequence is TGTGCCAGCAGCGACGCCTTACTAGCGGGAGGGAGAGAGACCCAGTACTTC. Its translation reads: CASSDALLAGGRETQYF. Where the CDR3 stops, the reference TRBV5-4 and TRBJ2-5 genes take over; the full variable domain is ETGVTQSPTHLIKTRGQQVTLRCSSQSGHNTVSWYQQALGQGPQFIFQYYREEENGRGNFPPRFSGLQFPNYSSELNVNALELDDSALYLCASSDALLAGGRETQYFGPGTRLLVL.